This TCR beta chain was identified in a study of response to subunit inactivated influenza vaccine. In TCRdb, the RT-PCR reads were re-called with MiXCR into one record per CDR3 protein. The data show approximately 530,000 distinct CDR3 sequences, with over 10% seen just once and around 13% held by the top ten. This clonotype was detected ten times or more. The CDR3 is 13 residues long. Trimming shortened V by 1 base and J by 1 base, and 5 bases separated the two germline ends. Germline-derived CDR1 and CDR2 are SGDLS and YYNGEE. The source of this sequence is a man aged 50 or older who received an inactivated influenza vaccine. The source was PBMCs from blood, collected 40 to 50 days after vaccination. The chain joins TRBV9 to TRBJ1-1; no definite D call. CDR3 in amino acids: CASSVSPNTEAFF. Here the CDR3 DNA reads TGTGCCAGCAGCGTAAGTCCGAACACTGAAGCTTTCTTT.